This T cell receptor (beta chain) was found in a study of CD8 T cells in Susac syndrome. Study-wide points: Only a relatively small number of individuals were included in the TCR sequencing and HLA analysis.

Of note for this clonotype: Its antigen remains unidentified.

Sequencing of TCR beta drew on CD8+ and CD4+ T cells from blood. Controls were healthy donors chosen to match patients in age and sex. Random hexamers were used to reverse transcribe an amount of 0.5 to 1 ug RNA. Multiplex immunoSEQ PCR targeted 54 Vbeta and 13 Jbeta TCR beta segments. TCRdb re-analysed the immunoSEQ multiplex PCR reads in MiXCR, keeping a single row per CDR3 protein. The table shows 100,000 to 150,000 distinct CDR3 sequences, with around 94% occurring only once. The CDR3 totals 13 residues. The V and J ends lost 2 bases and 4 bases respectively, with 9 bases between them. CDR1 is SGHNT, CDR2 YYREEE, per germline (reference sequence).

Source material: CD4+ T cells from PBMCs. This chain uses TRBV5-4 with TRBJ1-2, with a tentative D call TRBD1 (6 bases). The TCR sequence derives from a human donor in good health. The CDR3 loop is CASSLDRTYGYTF. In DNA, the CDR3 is TGTGCCAGCAGCTTAGACAGGACCTATGGCTACACCTTC. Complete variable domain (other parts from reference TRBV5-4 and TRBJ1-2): ETGVTQSPTHLIKTRGQQVTLRCSSQSGHNTVSWYQQALGQGPQFIFQYYREEENGRGNFPPRFSGLQFPNYSSELNVNALELDDSALYLCASSLDRTYGYTFGSGTRLTVV.